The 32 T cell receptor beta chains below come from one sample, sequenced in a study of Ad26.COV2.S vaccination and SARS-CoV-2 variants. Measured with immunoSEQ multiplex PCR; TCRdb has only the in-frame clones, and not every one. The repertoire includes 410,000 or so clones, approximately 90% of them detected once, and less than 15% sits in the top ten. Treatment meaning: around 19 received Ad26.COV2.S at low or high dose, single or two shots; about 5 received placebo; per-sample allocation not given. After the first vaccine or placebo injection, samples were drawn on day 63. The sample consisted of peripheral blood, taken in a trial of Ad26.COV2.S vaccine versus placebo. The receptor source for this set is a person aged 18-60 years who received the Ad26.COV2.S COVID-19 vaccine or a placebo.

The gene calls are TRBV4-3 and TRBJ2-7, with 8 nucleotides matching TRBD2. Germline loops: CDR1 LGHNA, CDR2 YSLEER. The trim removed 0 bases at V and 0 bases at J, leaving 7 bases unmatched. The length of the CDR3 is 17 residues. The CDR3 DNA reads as TGCGCCAGCAGCCAAGAGGCCGCCGGGAGGGCCTCCTACGAGCAGTACTTC. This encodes CASSQEAAGRASYEQYF.

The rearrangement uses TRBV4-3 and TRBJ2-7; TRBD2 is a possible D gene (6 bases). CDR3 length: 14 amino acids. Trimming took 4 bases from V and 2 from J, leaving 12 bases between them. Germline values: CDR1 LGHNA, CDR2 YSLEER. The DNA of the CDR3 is TGCGCCAGCAGCCGGGACTTACCGCCCTACGAGCAGTACTTC. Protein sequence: CASSRDLPPYEQYF.

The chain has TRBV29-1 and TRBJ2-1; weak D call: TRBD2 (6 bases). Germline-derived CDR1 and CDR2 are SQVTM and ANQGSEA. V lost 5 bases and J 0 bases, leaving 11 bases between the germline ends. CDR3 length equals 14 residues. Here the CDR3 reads CSVKRLDSYNEQFF. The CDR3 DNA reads TGCAGCGTTAAACGACTAGACTCCTACAATGAGCAGTTCTTC.

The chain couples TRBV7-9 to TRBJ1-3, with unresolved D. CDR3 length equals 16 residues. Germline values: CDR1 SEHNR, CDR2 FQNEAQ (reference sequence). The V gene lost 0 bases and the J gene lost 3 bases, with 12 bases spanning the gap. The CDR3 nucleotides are TGTGCCAGCAGCTTAGCGGGCGTATCTCTTGGAAACACCATATATTTT. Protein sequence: CASSLAGVSLGNTIYF.

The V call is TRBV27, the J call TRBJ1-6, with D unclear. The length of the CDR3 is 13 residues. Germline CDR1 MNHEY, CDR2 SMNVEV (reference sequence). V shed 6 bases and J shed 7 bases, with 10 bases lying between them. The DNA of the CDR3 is TGTGCCAGCAGACTGCTCGCCAATTCACCCCTCCACTTT. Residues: CASRLLANSPLHF.

The CDR3 bases are TGCGCCAGCAGGGCCGGGAGCGACACAGATACGCAGTATTTT. Protein: CASRAGSDTDTQYF. The chain joins TRBV10-1 to TRBJ2-3; a possible D gene is TRBD2 (6 bases). Trimming removed 6 bases from V and 2 bases from J, with 12 bases in between. Germline values: CDR1 WNHNN, CDR2 SYGVQD (reference sequence). This CDR3 contains 14 residues.

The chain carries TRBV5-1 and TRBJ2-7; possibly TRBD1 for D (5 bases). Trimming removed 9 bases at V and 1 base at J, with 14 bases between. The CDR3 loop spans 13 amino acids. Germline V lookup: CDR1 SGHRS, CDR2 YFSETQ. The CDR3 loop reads CATREDRSYEQYF. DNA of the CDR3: TGCGCCACCAGGGAAGATAGGTCCTACGAGCAGTACTTC.

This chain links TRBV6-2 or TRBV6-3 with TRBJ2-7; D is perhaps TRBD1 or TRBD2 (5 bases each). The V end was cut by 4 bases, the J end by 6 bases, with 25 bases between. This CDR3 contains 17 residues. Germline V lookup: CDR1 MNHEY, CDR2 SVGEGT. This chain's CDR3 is CASSSGRRQLSEGEQYF. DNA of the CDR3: TGTGCCAGCAGTTCCGGCAGGCGACAGCTTTCTGAGGGCGAGCAGTACTTC.

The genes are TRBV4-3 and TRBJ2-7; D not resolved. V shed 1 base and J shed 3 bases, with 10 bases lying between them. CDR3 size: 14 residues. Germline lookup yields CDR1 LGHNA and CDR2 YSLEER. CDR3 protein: CASSQGQTYYEQYF. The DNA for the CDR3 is TGCGCCAGCAGCCAAGGTCAGACTTACTACGAGCAGTACTTC.

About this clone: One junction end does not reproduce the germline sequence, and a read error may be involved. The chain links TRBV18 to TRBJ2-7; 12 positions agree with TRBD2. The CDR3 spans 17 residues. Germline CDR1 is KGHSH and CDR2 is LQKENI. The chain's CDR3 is CTSSPPVASGRAREQYF. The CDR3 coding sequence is TGTACCAGCTCACCACCGGTGGCTAGCGGGAGGGCACGGGAGCAGTACTTC.

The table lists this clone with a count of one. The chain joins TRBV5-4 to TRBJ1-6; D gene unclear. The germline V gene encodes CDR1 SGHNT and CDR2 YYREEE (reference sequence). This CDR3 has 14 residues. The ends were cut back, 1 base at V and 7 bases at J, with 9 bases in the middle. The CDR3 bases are TGTGCCAGCAGCTTGCCAGGTTTGAATTCACCCCTCCACTTT. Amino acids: CASSLPGLNSPLHF.

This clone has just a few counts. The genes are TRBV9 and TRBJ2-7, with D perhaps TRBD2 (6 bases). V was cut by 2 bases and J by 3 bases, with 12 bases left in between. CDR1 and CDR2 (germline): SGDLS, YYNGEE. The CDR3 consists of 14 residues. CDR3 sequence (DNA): TGTGCCAGCAGCGTGGGGGTAGCGGACTACGAGCAGTACTTC. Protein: CASSVGVADYEQYF.

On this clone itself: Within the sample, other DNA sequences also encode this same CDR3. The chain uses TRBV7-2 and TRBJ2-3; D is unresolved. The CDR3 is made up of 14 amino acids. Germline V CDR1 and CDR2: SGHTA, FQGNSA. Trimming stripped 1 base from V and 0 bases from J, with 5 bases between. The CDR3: CASSLVASTDTQYF. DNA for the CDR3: TGTGCCAGCAGCTTAGTGGCCAGCACAGATACGCAGTATTTT.

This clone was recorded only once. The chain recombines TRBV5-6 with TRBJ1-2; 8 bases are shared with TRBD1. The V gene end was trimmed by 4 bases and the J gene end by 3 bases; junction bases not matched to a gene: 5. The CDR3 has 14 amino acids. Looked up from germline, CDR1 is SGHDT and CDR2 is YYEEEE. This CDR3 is CASSRTGSDYGYTF. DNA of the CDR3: TGTGCCAGCAGCCGGACAGGGTCTGACTATGGCTACACCTTC.

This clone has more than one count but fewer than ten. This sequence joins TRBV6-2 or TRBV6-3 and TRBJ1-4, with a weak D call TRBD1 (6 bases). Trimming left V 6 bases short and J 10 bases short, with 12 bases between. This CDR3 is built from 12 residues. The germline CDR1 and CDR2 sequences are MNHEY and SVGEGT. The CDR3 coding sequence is TGTGCCAGCAGCGACAGGTCTCGAAAACTGTTTTTT. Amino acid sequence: CASSDRSRKLFF.

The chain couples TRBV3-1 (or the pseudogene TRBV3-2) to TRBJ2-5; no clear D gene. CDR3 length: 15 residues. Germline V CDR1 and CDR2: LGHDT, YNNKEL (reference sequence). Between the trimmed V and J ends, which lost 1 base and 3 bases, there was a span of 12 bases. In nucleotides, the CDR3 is TGTGCCAGCAGCCAAGTTTTGAAAGGAGAAGAGACCCAGTACTTC. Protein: CASSQVLKGEETQYF.

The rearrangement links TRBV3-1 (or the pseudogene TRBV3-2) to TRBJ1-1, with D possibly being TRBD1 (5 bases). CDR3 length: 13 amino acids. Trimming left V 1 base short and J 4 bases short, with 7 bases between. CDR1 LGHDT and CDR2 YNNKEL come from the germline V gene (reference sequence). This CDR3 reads CASSQAGPTEAFF. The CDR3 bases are TGTGCCAGCAGCCAAGCAGGGCCCACTGAAGCTTTCTTT.

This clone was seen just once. This CDR3 reads CASSLSGAHEQYF. The CDR3 DNA sequence: TGTGCCAGCAGCCTTTCAGGGGCCCACGAGCAGTACTTC. V is TRBV3-1 (or the pseudogene TRBV3-2) and J is TRBJ2-7; perhaps TRBD1 as D (6 bases). Trimming took off 4 bases at V and 5 bases at J, with 12 bases between the two ends. Germline values: CDR1 LGHDT, CDR2 YNNKEL (reference sequence). CDR3 size: 13 residues.

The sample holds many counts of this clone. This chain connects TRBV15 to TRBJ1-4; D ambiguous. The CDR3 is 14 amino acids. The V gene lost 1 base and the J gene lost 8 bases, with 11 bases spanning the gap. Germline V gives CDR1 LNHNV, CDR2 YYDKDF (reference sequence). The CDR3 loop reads CATSRGPPREKLFF. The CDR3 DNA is TGTGCCACCAGCAGAGGACCTCCCCGGGAAAAACTGTTTTTT.

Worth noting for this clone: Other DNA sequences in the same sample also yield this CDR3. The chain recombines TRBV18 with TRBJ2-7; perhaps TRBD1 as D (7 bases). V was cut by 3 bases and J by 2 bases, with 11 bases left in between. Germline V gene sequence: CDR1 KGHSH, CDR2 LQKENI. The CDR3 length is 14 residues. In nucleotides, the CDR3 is TGTGCCAGCTCACCCGCGGGACAGACCTACGAGCAGTACTTC. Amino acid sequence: CASSPAGQTYEQYF.

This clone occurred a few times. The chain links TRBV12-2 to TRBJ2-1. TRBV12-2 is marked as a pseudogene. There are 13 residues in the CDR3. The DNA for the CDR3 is TGTGCAAGTCGCTTAGCGTGCCTCCTCGAGCAGTTCTTC. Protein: CASRLACLLEQFF.

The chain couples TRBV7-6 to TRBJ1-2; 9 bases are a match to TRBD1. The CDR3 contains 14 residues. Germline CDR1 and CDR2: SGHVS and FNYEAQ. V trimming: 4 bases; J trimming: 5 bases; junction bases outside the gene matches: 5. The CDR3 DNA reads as TGTGCCAGCAGCTCCGGACAGGGGAAGTATGGCTACACCTTC. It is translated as CASSSGQGKYGYTF. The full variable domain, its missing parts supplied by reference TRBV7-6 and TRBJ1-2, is GAGVSQSPRYKVTKRGQDVALRCDPISGHVSLYWYRQALGQGPEFLTYFNYEAQQDKSGLPNDRFSAERPEGSISTLTIQRTEQRDSAMYRCASSSGQGKYGYTFGSGTRLTVV.

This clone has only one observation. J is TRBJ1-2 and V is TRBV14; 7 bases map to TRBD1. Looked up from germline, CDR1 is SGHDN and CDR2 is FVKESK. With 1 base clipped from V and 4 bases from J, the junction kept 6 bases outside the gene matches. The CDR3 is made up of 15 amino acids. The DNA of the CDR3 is TGTGCCAGCAGCCAAGGAGGGGGCGCGAGCTATGGCTACACCTTC. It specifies CASSQGGGASYGYTF.

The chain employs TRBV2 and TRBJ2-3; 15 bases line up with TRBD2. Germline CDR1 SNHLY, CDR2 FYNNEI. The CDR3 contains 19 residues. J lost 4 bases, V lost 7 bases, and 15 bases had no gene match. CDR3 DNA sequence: TGTGCCAGCACGGGCCTGGGTCACGGGACTAGCGGGAGGTCAGATACGCAGTATTTT. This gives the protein CASTGLGHGTSGRSDTQYF.

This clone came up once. The CDR3 DNA follows: TGTGCCCCAGAAAGGGGACCTCGTACCTACGAGCAGTACTTC. Encoded protein: CAPERGPRTYEQYF. This rearrangement joins TRBV7-7 to TRBJ2-7; either TRBD1 or TRBD2 may supply D (5 bases each). The length of the CDR3 is 14 residues. Germline CDR1 and CDR2: SSHAT and FNYEAQ (reference sequence). Trimming cost V 11 bases and J 2 bases, with 19 bases left between them.

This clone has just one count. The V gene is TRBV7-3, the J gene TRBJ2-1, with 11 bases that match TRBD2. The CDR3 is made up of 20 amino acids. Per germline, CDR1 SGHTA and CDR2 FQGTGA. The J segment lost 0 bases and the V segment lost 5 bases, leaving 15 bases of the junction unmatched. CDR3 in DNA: TGTGCCAGCAGCCCACCGGGACTAGCGGAGTTATCTCCCTCCTACAATGAGCAGTTCTTC. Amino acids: CASSPPGLAELSPSYNEQFF.

The CDR3 sequence is CASSKGLPGGPLHF. CDR3 nucleotides: TGTGCCAGCAGCAAAGGACTGCCCGGGGGCCCCCTCCACTTT. The J gene is TRBJ1-6, the V gene TRBV5-6, with D maybe TRBD1 (6 bases). V dropped 4 bases and J dropped 13 bases, with 18 bases sitting between them. This CDR3 comprises 14 residues. Germline V gives CDR1 SGHDT, CDR2 YYEEEE.

CDR3 coding DNA: TGTGCCTGGAGTAGACTTGGAAACACCATATATTTT. Translation gives CAWSRLGNTIYF. This rearrangement joins TRBV30 to TRBJ1-3; D is undetermined. This CDR3 region has 12 residues. Germline loops: CDR1 GTSNPN, CDR2 SVGIG (reference sequence). The V end was cut by 2 bases, the J end by 3 bases, with 5 bases between.

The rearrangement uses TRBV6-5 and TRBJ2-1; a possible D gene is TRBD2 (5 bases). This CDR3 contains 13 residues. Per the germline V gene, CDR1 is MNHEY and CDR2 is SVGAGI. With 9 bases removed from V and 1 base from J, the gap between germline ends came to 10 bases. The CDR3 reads CARSTRSYNEQFF. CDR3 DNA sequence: TGTGCCAGGTCCACTAGATCCTACAATGAGCAGTTCTTC.

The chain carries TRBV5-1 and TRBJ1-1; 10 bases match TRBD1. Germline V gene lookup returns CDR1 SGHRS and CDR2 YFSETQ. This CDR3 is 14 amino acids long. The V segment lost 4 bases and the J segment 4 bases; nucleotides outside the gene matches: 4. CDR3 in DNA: TGCGCCAGCAGCCCCGGACAGGGGGGCACTGAAGCTTTCTTT. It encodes CASSPGQGGTEAFF.

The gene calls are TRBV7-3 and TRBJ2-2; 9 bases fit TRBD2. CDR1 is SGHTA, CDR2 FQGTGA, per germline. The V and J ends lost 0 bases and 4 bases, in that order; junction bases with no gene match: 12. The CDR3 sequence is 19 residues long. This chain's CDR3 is CASSLTALAGGPPTGELFF. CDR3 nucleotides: TGTGCCAGCAGCTTAACGGCCCTGGCGGGAGGGCCGCCCACCGGGGAGCTGTTTTTT. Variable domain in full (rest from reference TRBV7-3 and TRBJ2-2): GAGVSQTPSNKVTEKGKYVELRCDPISGHTALYWYRQSLGQGPEFLIYFQGTGAADDSGLPNDRFFAVRPEGSVSTLKIQRTERGDSAVYLCASSLTALAGGPPTGELFFGEGSRLTVL.

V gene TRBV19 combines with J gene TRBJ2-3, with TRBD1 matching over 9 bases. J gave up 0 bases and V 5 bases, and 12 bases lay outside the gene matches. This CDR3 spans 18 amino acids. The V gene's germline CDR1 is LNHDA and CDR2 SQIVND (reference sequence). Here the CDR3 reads CASSATLDRGLSTDTQYF. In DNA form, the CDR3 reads TGTGCCAGTAGTGCGACCCTGGACAGGGGTCTTAGCACAGATACGCAGTATTTT.